This TCR beta chain was sequenced in a study of blood T cells in healthy people across ages. Remarks on this clonotype: Its matching antigen is unknown.

Study results and limitations: Diversity of TCR beta per million T cells declined in a roughly linear way with age.

CDR3 length: 16 amino acids. Germline CDR1 SGHRS, CDR2 YFSETQ. V shed 1 base and J 11 bases; nucleotides not matched to a gene: 17. The use of a sample-barcoded 5' primer and a J-beta primer mix characterized a second PCR of roughly 6 to 11 cycles. Each cDNA molecule was tagged by a template-switch adaptor with 12 random nucleotides. TCRdb re-called the 5' RACE reads through MiXCR, storing one row per CDR3 protein. The repertoire holds 1.5 million to 2 million distinct CDR3 sequences, with more than 35% as singletons. The chain uses TRBV5-1 and TRBJ2-5, with 7 bases fitting TRBD2. This clonotype originated in a human donor in good health. Sequencing was carried out using blood. As DNA, the CDR3 is TGCGCCAGCAGCTTGCACCCCGCGGGGGAACTATACAAGCAGTACTTC. It specifies CASSLHPAGELYKQYF. The whole variable domain, filled in from reference TRBV5-1 and TRBJ2-5, reads KAGVTQTPRYLIKTRGQQVTLSCSPISGHRSVSWYQQTPGQGLQFLFEYFSETQRNKGNFPGRFSGRQFSNSRSEMNVSTLELGDSALYLCASSLHPAGELYKQYFGPGTRLLVL.